The 29 T cell receptor beta chains below were found in one sample sequenced in a study of OX40 agonist ivuxolimab in advanced cancers. Measured with immunoSEQ multiplex PCR; TCRdb has only the in-frame clones, and not every one. The sample includes 66,000 or so clones, roughly 85% of them seen just once. Sequencing used CD4+ or CD8+ T cells sorted from blood, obtained in a trial of the OX40 agonist ivuxolimab. The origin of the receptors is an adult with an advanced solid tumor such as melanoma, head and neck, liver or kidney cancer.

The chain couples TRBV10-3 to TRBJ2-1; either TRBD1 or TRBD2 may supply D (5 bases each). V was shortened by 6 bases and J by 8 bases, with 17 bases between the two germline ends. The germline V gene has CDR1 ENHRY and CDR2 SYGVKD. The CDR3 has 14 residues. CDR3 sequence (DNA): TGTGCCATCAGCCTTGGTGGGGGTTTGGATGAGCAGTTCTTC. Translating it yields CAISLGGGLDEQFF.

The chain uses TRBV19 and TRBJ1-2, with no clear D. This CDR3 spans 14 amino acids. The germline V gene has CDR1 LNHDA and CDR2 SQIVND (reference sequence). The ends were cut back, 4 bases at V and 1 base at J, with 10 bases in the middle. The CDR3 is CASSNLVDNYGYTF. CDR3 DNA: TGTGCCAGTAGTAACCTCGTCGATAACTATGGCTACACCTTC.

V gene TRBV6-5 combines with J gene TRBJ1-2, with TRBD1 matching over 8 bases. The V gene's germline CDR1 is MNHEY and CDR2 SVGAGI. This CDR3 spans 14 amino acids. Losses at the gene ends were 5 bases for V and 6 bases for J; bases not matched to a gene: 8. The CDR3 loop reads CASSEKGQENGYTF. The CDR3 region has the DNA TGTGCCAGCAGTGAGAAGGGACAGGAGAATGGCTACACCTTC.

This clone was detected once. The chain uses TRBV30 and TRBJ1-1; D may be TRBD1 (5 bases). Germline V gives CDR1 GTSNPN, CDR2 SVGIG (reference sequence). This CDR3 contains 15 residues. V lost 0 bases and J lost 5, with 16 bases in between. The CDR3 DNA reads as TGTGCCTGGAGTGTACCATCTAGGGGTGGGACTGAAGCTTTCTTT. This encodes CAWSVPSRGGTEAFF.

This rearrangement joins TRBV18 to TRBJ2-7, with TRBD1 identical over 10 bases. V trimming: 3 bases; J trimming: 2 bases; junction bases outside the gene matches: 1. The CDR3 spans 14 residues. The germline V gene encodes CDR1 KGHSH and CDR2 LQKENI. In DNA, the CDR3 is TGTGCCAGCTCACCGGGACAGGGGCCCTACGAGCAGTACTTC. This sequence encodes CASSPGQGPYEQYF.

The chain has TRBV5-6 and TRBJ1-2, with 7 bases fitting TRBD1. The length of the CDR3 is 14 residues. V lost 2 bases and J lost 3; bases outside the gene matches: 4. From germline, CDR1 is SGHDT and CDR2 YYEEEE. The CDR3 sequence is CASSFVGQDYGYTF. For the CDR3, the DNA is TGTGCCAGCAGCTTTGTCGGACAGGACTATGGCTACACCTTC.

The CDR3 region has the DNA TGTGCCAGCAGTTTACAGGGAACATATCAGCCCCAGCATTTT. It encodes CASSLQGTYQPQHF. The gene calls are TRBV27 and TRBJ1-5, with D possibly TRBD1 on 5 matching bases. CDR1 and CDR2 from the germline V gene are MNHEY and SMNVEV (reference sequence). The CDR3 is made up of 14 amino acids. Trimming took 2 bases from V and 5 from J, leaving 10 bases between them.

The chain has TRBV2 and TRBJ1-6; D remains unclear. Germline CDR1 SNHLY, CDR2 FYNNEI. V was cut by 6 bases and J by 8 bases, with 14 bases left in between. The CDR3 has 14 amino acids. CDR3 sequence: CASRSDLWDSPLHF. The DNA for the CDR3 is TGTGCCAGCAGATCGGACCTTTGGGATTCACCCCTCCACTTT.

This clone was detected once. The genes are TRBV19 and TRBJ2-2; unclear D gene. The germline V gene has CDR1 LNHDA and CDR2 SQIVND (reference sequence). Trimming removed 3 bases from V and 0 bases from J, with 8 bases in between. This CDR3 has 15 amino acids. The CDR3 nucleotides read TGTGCCAGTAGTATTTCAGTCGCGAACACCGGGGAGCTGTTTTTT. Protein product: CASSISVANTGELFF.

This clone was counted only a few times. V gene TRBV27 combines with J gene TRBJ1-5; possible D gene TRBD1, 5 bases. The CDR3 runs 13 residues. Looked up from germline, CDR1 is MNHEY and CDR2 is SMNVEV (reference sequence). Deletions cut 2 bases from V and 6 bases from J, with 8 bases between. The CDR3 sequence: CASSLGRGQPQHF. CDR3 coding DNA: TGTGCCAGCAGTTTAGGAAGGGGTCAGCCCCAGCATTTT.

The chain joins TRBV7-2 to TRBJ2-7, with TRBD2 as a possible D gene (5 bases). Germline lookup yields CDR1 SGHTA and CDR2 FQGNSA. This CDR3 contains 15 residues. V lost 1 base, J lost 6 bases, and 16 bases lay in between. The CDR3 nucleotides read TGTGCCAGCAGCTTAGGCTTGGCAGCACGGGGCGAGCAGTACTTC. This codes for CASSLGLAARGEQYF.

In DNA form, the CDR3 reads TGCGCCAGCAGCTCAATAGGGGCAACTAATGAAAAACTGTTTTTT. Encoded protein: CASSSIGATNEKLFF. The V and J genes are TRBV5-1 and TRBJ1-4, with TRBD1 as a possible D gene (5 bases). Between the trimmed V and J ends, which lost 3 bases and 0 bases, there was a span of 9 bases. The germline gives CDR1 SGHRS, CDR2 YFSETQ. The CDR3 contains 15 residues.

The chain is built from TRBV5-4 and TRBJ1-5, with D possibly TRBD1 on 6 matching bases. CDR1 SGHNT and CDR2 YYREEE come from the germline V gene (reference sequence). The V and J ends lost 3 bases and 0 bases respectively, with 10 bases between them. The CDR3 loop spans 15 amino acids. This chain's CDR3 is CASSWGGYSNQPQHF. The CDR3 DNA sequence: TGTGCCAGCAGCTGGGGGGGCTATAGCAATCAGCCCCAGCATTTT.

The chain has TRBV5-1 and TRBJ1-2; perhaps TRBD1 as D (5 bases). Germline lookup yields CDR1 SGHRS and CDR2 YFSETQ. Trimming left V 3 bases short and J 8 bases short, with 11 bases between. The CDR3 runs 12 residues. CDR3 residues: CASSSGTTGYTF. The DNA of the CDR3 is TGCGCCAGCAGCTCCGGGACGACAGGCTACACCTTC.

V is TRBV5-1 and J is TRBJ2-2; 11 positions agree with TRBD2. This CDR3 has 16 residues. The J segment lost 6 bases and the V segment lost 3 bases, leaving 7 bases of the junction unmatched. Germline lookup yields CDR1 SGHRS and CDR2 YFSETQ. The CDR3: CASSSSGLAVAGELFF. CDR3 DNA: TGCGCCAGCAGCTCTTCGGGACTAGCGGTCGCCGGGGAGCTGTTTTTT.

The rearrangement joins TRBV7-2 to TRBJ1-2; the D is unclear. Germline lookup yields CDR1 SGHTA and CDR2 FQGNSA. V was pared by 4 bases and J by 2 bases, with 5 bases between. This CDR3 is built from 12 residues. CDR3 coding DNA: TGTGCCAGCAGCTCTAACAACTATGGCTACACCTTC. This gives the protein CASSSNNYGYTF.

The chain is built from TRBV9 and TRBJ1-5, with unresolved D. Germline-derived CDR1 and CDR2 are SGDLS and YYNGEE. CDR3 length: 15 residues. V lost 0 bases to trimming and J lost 1 base, with 8 bases between them. The CDR3: CASSVDRESNQPQHF. CDR3 nucleotide sequence: TGTGCCAGCAGCGTAGACCGGGAGAGCAATCAGCCCCAGCATTTT. Complete variable domain (other parts from reference TRBV9 and TRBJ1-5): DSGVTQTPKHLITATGQRVTLRCSPRSGDLSVYWYQQSLDQGLQFLIQYYNGEERAKGNILERFSAQQFPDLHSELNLSSLELGDSALYFCASSVDRESNQPQHFGDGTRLSIL.

The gene calls are TRBV30 and TRBJ2-5, with D possibly TRBD2 on 6 matching bases. The CDR3 extends over 12 amino acids. From germline, CDR1 is GTSNPN and CDR2 SVGIG (reference sequence). Trimming removed 0 bases from V and 5 bases from J, with 7 bases in between. DNA of the CDR3: TGTGCCTGGAGTGTACGGGGGGAGACCCAGTACTTC. It is translated as CAWSVRGETQYF.

J is TRBJ2-1 and V is TRBV30; 9 positions agree with TRBD1. Germline CDR1 reads GTSNPN; CDR2 reads SVGIG (reference sequence). The CDR3 sequence is 15 residues long. V gave up 5 bases and J gave up 0 bases; unmatched junction bases: 5. CDR3 amino acids: CAWLGQGLSYNEQFF. The CDR3 nucleotides are TGTGCCTGGTTGGGACAGGGCCTCTCCTACAATGAGCAGTTCTTC.

The V and J genes are TRBV18 and TRBJ2-2; D gene unclear. The length of the CDR3 is 16 residues. V lost 0 bases to trimming and J lost 0 bases, with 8 bases between them. Germline CDR1 KGHSH, CDR2 LQKENI. The CDR3 sequence: CASSPPTQPNTGELFF. The CDR3 DNA reads as TGTGCCAGCTCACCACCCACACAACCGAACACCGGGGAGCTGTTTTTT. Supplemented by reference TRBV18 and TRBJ2-2, the full variable domain reads NAGVMQNPRHLVRRRGQEARLRCSPMKGHSHVYWYRQLPEEGLKFMVYLQKENIIDESGMPKERFSAEFPKEGPSILRIQQVVRGDSAAYFCASSPPTQPNTGELFFGEGSRLTVL.

The chain joins TRBV6-6 to TRBJ2-2; D not certain. V was clipped by 1 base and J by 6 bases, with 6 bases between them. The CDR3 loop spans 13 amino acids. Germline loops: CDR1 MNHNY, CDR2 SVGAGI (reference sequence). CDR3 coding DNA: TGTGCCAGCAGTTACTTATTGTCCGGGGAGCTGTTTTTT. Its translation: CASSYLLSGELFF.

This rearrangement joins TRBV6-4 to TRBJ2-1; TRBD2 matches at 8 bases. Germline trimming cut 2 bases from V and 0 bases from J; bases unmatched to any gene: 0. CDR1 MRHNA and CDR2 SNTAGT come from the germline V gene. CDR3 length: 15 amino acids. The CDR3 reads CASSDSGSSYNEQFF. The CDR3 region has the DNA TGTGCCAGCAGTGACAGCGGGAGCTCCTACAATGAGCAGTTCTTC.

V and J are TRBV25-1 and TRBJ2-2; D ambiguous. Trimming stripped 9 bases from V and 2 bases from J, with 4 bases between. Germline V gives CDR1 MGHDK, CDR2 SYGVNS. CDR3 length equals 11 residues. This CDR3 is CASLNTGELFF. In DNA form, the CDR3 reads TGTGCCAGTCTTAACACCGGGGAGCTGTTTTTT.

The rearrangement uses TRBV19 and TRBJ2-3, with 8 bases identical to TRBD1. Germline CDR1 LNHDA, CDR2 SQIVND (reference sequence). The CDR3 totals 15 residues. V trimming: 3 bases; J trimming: 10 bases; junction bases outside the gene matches: 12. The CDR3 DNA follows: TGTGCCAGTAGTATGAGTCAACAGGGGGGATCTTCGCAGTATTTT. Amino acid sequence: CASSMSQQGGSSQYF.

The CDR3 sequence: CAISVVGGHTGELFF. The CDR3 DNA follows: TGTGCCATCAGTGTCGTAGGGGGCCACACCGGGGAGCTGTTTTTT. The chain links TRBV10-3 to TRBJ2-2; 7 nucleotides agree with TRBD1. V lost 4 bases to trimming and J lost 3 bases; unmatched junction nucleotides: 5. The length of the CDR3 is 15 residues. Germline CDR1 ENHRY, CDR2 SYGVKD.

This clone was observed a few times. The chain links TRBV10-3 to TRBJ1-1; D not resolved. Germline CDR1 and CDR2: ENHRY and SYGVKD. The CDR3 sequence is 13 residues long. The V end was cut by 8 bases, the J end by 5 bases, with 15 bases between. The CDR3 region has the DNA TGTGCCATCCGCCGGGCGATGGGGACTGAAGCTTTCTTT. Translated: CAIRRAMGTEAFF.

This clone was observed once. This chain uses TRBV7-9 with TRBJ2-7, with D tentatively TRBD1 or TRBD2 (5 bases each). Trimming removed 3 bases from V and 5 bases from J, with 17 bases in between. This CDR3 is 15 amino acids long. From germline, CDR1 is SEHNR and CDR2 FQNEAQ (reference sequence). CDR3 residues: CASSLVGTASNEQYF. The CDR3 DNA follows: TGTGCCAGCAGCTTGGTAGGGACGGCGTCTAACGAGCAGTACTTC.

This clone was observed a handful of times. The chain uses TRBV19 and TRBJ1-5; TRBD1 matches 7 bases. The J segment lost 6 bases and the V segment lost 2 bases, leaving 1 base of the junction unmatched. This CDR3 is 13 amino acids long. Germline-derived CDR1 and CDR2 are LNHDA and SQIVND (reference sequence). The CDR3 protein is CASSITGVQPQHF. CDR3 DNA: TGTGCCAGTAGTATAACAGGGGTTCAGCCCCAGCATTTT.

CDR3 amino acids: CASRRTGGDQPQHF. In nucleotides, the CDR3 is TGTGCCAGCAGAAGGACAGGGGGAGATCAGCCCCAGCATTTT. V gene TRBV27 combines with J gene TRBJ1-5; 10 bases match TRBD1. Germline lookup yields CDR1 MNHEY and CDR2 SMNVEV (reference sequence). Trimming took 6 bases from V and 5 from J; bases not matched to a gene: 4. The CDR3 is made up of 14 amino acids.